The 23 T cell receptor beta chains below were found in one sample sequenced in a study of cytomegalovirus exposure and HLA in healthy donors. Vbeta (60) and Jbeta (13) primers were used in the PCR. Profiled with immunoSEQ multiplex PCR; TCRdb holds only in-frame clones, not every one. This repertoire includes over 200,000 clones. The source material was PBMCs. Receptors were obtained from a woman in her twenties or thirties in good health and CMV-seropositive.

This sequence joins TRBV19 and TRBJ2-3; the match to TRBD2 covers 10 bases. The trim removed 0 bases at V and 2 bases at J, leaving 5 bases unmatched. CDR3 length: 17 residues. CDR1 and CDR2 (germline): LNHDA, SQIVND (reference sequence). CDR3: CASSIDTSGASTDTQYF. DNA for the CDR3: TGTGCCAGTAGTATAGATACTAGCGGGGCCTCCACAGATACGCAGTATTTT.

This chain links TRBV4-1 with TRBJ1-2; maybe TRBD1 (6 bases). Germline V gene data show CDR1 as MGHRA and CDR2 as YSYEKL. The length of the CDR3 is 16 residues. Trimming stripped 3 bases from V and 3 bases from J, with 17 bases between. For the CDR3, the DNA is TGCGCCAGCAGCCACCCGGGGGGCAGTTCGGACTATGGCTACACCTTC. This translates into CASSHPGGSSDYGYTF.

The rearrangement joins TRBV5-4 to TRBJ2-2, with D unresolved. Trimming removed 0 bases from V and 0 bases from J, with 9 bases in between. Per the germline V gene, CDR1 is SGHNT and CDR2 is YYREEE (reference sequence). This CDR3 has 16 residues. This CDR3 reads CASSLGGQSNTGELFF. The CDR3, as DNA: TGTGCCAGCAGCTTGGGTGGGCAATCGAACACCGGGGAGCTGTTTTTT.

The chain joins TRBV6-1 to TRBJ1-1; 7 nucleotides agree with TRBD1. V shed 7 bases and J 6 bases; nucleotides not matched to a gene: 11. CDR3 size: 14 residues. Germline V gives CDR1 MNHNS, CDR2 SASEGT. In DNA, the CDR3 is TGTGCCAGCACGAGATCGACAGGGCAACCTGAAGCTTTCTTT. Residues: CASTRSTGQPEAFF.

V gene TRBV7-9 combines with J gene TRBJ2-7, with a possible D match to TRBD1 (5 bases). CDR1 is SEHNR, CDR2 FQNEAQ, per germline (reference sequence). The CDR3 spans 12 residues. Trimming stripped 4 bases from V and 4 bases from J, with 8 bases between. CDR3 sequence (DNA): TGTGCCAGCAGCTATCCAGGGTACGAGCAGTACTTC. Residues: CASSYPGYEQYF.

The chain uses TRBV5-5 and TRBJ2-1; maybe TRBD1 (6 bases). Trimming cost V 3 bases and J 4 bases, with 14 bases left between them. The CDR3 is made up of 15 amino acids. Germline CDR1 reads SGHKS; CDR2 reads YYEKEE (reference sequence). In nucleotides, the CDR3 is TGTGCCAGCAGCTCCTTGGGACACCTTTACAATGAGCAGTTCTTC. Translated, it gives CASSSLGHLYNEQFF.

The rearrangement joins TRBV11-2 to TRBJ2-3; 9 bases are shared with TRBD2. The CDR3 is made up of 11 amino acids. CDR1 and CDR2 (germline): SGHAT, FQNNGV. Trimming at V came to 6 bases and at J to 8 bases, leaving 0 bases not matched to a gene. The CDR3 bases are TGTGCCAGCAGGCGGGAGGGTACGCAGTATTTT. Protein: CASRREGTQYF.

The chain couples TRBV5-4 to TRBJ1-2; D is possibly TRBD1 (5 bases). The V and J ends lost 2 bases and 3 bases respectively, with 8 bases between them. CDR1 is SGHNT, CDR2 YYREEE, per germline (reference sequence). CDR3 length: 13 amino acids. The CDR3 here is CASSFGGDYGYTF. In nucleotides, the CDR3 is TGTGCCAGCAGCTTTGGAGGGGACTATGGCTACACCTTC.

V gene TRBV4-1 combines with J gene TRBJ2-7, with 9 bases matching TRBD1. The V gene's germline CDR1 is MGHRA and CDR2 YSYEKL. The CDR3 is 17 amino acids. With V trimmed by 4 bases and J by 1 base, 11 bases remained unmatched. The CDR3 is CASSRPNGQGRSYEQYF. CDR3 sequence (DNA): TGCGCCAGCAGCCGACCGAATGGACAGGGGAGGTCCTACGAGCAGTACTTC.

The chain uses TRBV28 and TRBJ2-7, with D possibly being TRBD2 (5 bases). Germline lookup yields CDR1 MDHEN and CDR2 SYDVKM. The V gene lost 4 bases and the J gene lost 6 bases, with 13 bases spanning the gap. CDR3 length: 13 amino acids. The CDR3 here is CASSYRRGGEQYF. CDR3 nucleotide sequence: TGTGCCAGCAGTTATAGGAGAGGAGGCGAGCAGTACTTC.

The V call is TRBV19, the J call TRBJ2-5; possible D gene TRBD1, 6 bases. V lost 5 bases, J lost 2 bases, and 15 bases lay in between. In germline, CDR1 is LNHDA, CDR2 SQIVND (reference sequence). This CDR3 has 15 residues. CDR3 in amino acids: CASSAQGWRQETQYF. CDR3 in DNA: TGTGCCAGTAGTGCACAGGGCTGGAGACAAGAGACCCAGTACTTC.

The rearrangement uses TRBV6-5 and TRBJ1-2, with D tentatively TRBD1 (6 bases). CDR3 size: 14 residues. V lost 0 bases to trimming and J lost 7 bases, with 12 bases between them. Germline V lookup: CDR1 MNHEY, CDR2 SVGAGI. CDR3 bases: TGTGCCAGCAGTTACTCGAACAGGGCTGCTGGCTACACCTTC. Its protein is CASSYSNRAAGYTF.

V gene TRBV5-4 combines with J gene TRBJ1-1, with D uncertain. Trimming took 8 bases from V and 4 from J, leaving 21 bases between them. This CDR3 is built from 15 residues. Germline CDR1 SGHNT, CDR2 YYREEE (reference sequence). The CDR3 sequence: CASRVRPGGTTEAFF. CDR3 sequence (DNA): TGTGCCAGTAGAGTGCGGCCTGGAGGTACCACTGAAGCTTTCTTT.

The DNA of the CDR3 is TGTGCCAGCAGAGGCATAGCGGGAGAGGGTACAGATACGCAGTATTTT. Translation gives CASRGIAGEGTDTQYF. The genes are TRBV7-9 and TRBJ2-3, with TRBD2 identical over 9 bases. CDR3 length equals 16 residues. The ends lost 6 bases at V and 3 bases at J; junction bases unmatched: 10. CDR1 and CDR2 (germline): SEHNR, FQNEAQ (reference sequence).

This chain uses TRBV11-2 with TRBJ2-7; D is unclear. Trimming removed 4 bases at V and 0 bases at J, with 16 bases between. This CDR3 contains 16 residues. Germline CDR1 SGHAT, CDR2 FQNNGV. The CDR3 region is CASSSPTYLNSYEQYF. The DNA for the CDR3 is TGTGCCAGCAGCTCTCCGACTTATTTAAACTCCTACGAGCAGTACTTC.

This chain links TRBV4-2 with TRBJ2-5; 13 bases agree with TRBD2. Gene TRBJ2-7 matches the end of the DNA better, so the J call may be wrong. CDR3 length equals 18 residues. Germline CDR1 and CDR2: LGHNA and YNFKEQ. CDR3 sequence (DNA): TGTGCCAGCAGCCAAGAGTCGGGGCGACTAGCGGGGGGCCACGAGCAGTACTTC. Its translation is CASSQESGRLAGGHEQYF.

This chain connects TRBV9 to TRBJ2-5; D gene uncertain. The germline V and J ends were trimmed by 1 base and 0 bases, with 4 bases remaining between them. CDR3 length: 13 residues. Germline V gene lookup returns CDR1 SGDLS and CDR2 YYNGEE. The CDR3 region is CASSVSNQETQYF. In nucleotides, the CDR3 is TGTGCCAGCAGCGTATCCAACCAAGAGACCCAGTACTTC.

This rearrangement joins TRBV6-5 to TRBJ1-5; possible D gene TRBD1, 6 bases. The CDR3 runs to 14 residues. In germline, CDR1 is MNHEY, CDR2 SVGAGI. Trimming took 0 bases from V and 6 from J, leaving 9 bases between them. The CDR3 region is CASSYSMGAQPQHF. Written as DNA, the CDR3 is TGTGCCAGCAGTTACTCGATGGGGGCTCAGCCCCAGCATTTT.

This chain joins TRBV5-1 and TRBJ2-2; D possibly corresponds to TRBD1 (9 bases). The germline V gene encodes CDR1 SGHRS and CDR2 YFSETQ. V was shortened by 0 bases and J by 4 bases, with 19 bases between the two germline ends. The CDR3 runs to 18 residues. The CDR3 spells CASSLVSGTGSGTGELFF. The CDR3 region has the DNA TGCGCCAGCAGCTTGGTTAGCGGGACAGGGAGCGGCACCGGGGAGCTGTTTTTT.

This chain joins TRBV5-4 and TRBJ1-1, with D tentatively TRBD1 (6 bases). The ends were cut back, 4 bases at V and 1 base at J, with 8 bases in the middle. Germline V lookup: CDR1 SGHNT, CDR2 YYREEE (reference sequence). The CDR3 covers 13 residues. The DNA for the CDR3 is TGTGCCAGCAGCCAGACAGGGAACACTGAAGCTTTCTTT. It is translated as CASSQTGNTEAFF.

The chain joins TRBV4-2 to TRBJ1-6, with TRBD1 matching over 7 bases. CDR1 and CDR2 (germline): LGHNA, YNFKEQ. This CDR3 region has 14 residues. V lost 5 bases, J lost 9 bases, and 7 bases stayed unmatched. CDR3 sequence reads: CASSSGGDGSPLHF. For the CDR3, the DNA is TGTGCCAGCAGCTCAGGGGGAGATGGTTCACCCCTCCACTTT.

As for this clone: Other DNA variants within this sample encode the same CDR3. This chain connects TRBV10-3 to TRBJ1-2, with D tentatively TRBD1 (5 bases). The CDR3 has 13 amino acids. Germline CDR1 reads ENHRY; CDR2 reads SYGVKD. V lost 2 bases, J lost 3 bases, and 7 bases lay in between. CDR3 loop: CAISERGDYGYTF. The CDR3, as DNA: TGTGCCATCAGTGAGCGGGGGGACTATGGCTACACCTTC.

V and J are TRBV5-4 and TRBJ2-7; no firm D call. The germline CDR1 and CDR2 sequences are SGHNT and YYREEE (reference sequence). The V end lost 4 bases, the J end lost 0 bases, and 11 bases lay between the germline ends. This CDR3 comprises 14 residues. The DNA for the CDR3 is TGTGCCAGCAGCCCGCTAGACGGCTCCTACGAGCAGTACTTC. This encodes CASSPLDGSYEQYF.